Listed below are T cell receptor beta chains from one sample, sequenced in a study of blood T cell repertoires in COVID-19. Only in-frame clones appear in the TCRdb table, and some are missing; sequencing was by immunoSEQ multiplex PCR. The profile shows roughly 200,000 clones, 83% of them singletons. Material: peripheral blood. These receptors all stem from a human donor in a cohort sampled during active COVID-19. CDR3s include the opening cysteine and the closing phenylalanine or tryptophan. The D gene is left open where the match is weak. Where a row states a size, it is once, few, many or the class of an expanded clone; other rows omit it.

CDR3 protein: CASSQGGGYEQYF
CDR3 DNA: TGCGCCAGCAGCCAGGGAGGGGGGTACGAGCAGTACTTC
V gene: TRBV4-3
clone size: .
D gene: .
J gene: TRBJ2-7

CDR3 protein: CASSFFGDTGQYF
CDR3 DNA: TGTGCCAGCAGTTTTTTTGGGGACACGGGTCAATATTTT
V gene: TRBV28
clone size: .
D gene: .
J gene: TRBJ2-3

CDR3 protein: CASSRLAGDNEQFF
CDR3 DNA: TGCGCCAGCAGCCGACTAGCGGGCGACAATGAGCAGTTCTTC
V gene: TRBV5-1
clone size: .
D gene: TRBD2
J gene: TRBJ2-1

CDR3 protein: CASSTRDGLDYGYTF
CDR3 DNA: TGTGCCAGCAGTACTAGAGACGGATTGGACTATGGCTACACCTTC
V gene: TRBV2
clone size: .
D gene: .
J gene: TRBJ1-2

CDR3 protein: CASSLGGGNEQFF
CDR3 DNA: TGTGCCAGCAGCTTAGGGGGAGGCAATGAGCAGTTCTTC
V gene: TRBV7-2
clone size: .
D gene: .
J gene: TRBJ2-1

CDR3 protein: CASGSRDRAYEQYF
CDR3 DNA: TGTGCCAGCGGATCCCGGGACAGGGCCTACGAGCAGTACTTC
V gene: TRBV6-5
clone size: .
D gene: TRBD1
J gene: TRBJ2-7

CDR3 protein: CASRNTGTGGAGQENIQYF
CDR3 DNA: TGTGCCAGCAGAAATACCGGGACAGGGGGCGCGGGGCAGGAAAACATTCAGTACTTC
V gene: TRBV2
clone size: few
D gene: TRBD1
J gene: TRBJ2-4

CDR3 protein: CASSLGVLEYF
CDR3 DNA: TGTGCCAGCAGCTTGGGCGTATTGGAGTACTTC
V gene: TRBV5-6
clone size: once
D gene: .
J gene: TRBJ2-7

CDR3 protein: CASSLSAGGYGYTF
CDR3 DNA: TGTGCCAGCAGTTTATCGGCAGGGGGCTATGGCTACACCTTC
V gene: TRBV27
clone size: .
D gene: TRBD1
J gene: TRBJ1-2

CDR3 protein: CASSSPGQGYNEQFF
CDR3 DNA: TGTGCCAGCAGCTCACCGGGACAGGGTTACAATGAGCAGTTCTTC
V gene: TRBV7-2
clone size: .
D gene: TRBD1
J gene: TRBJ2-1

CDR3 protein: CASSIRTSPYEQYF
CDR3 DNA: TGTGCCAGCAGTATACGGACTAGCCCGTACGAGCAGTACTTC
V gene: TRBV28
clone size: .
D gene: TRBD2
J gene: TRBJ2-7

CDR3 protein: CASSLEQGARGEQYF
CDR3 DNA: TGTGCCAGCAGCTTAGAACAGGGGGCCCGGGGCGAGCAGTACTTC
V gene: TRBV11-2
clone size: once
D gene: TRBD1
J gene: TRBJ2-7

CDR3 protein: CASSSGGTEAFF
CDR3 DNA: TGTGCCAGCAGTTCCGGGGGGACTGAAGCTTTCTTT
V gene: TRBV6-5
clone size: .
D gene: .
J gene: TRBJ1-1

CDR3 protein: CASSEIGNQPQHF
CDR3 DNA: TGTGCCAGCAGTGAAATCGGGAATCAGCCCCAGCATTTT
V gene: TRBV6-1
clone size: .
D gene: .
J gene: TRBJ1-5

CDR3 protein: CASTLRGNGYTF
CDR3 DNA: TGTGCCAGCACCCTCCGGGGGAATGGCTACACCTTC
V gene: TRBV28
clone size: .
D gene: .
J gene: TRBJ1-2

CDR3 protein: CASSKQFDQPQHF
CDR3 DNA: TGTGCCAGTAGTAAACAGTTCGATCAGCCCCAGCATTTT
V gene: TRBV19
clone size: few
D gene: .
J gene: TRBJ1-5

CDR3 protein: CASSYSDLQETQYF
CDR3 DNA: TGTGCCAGCAGTTACTCGGACTTACAAGAGACCCAGTACTTC
V gene: TRBV6-2/TRBV6-3
clone size: .
D gene: .
J gene: TRBJ2-5

CDR3 protein: CASSGRQGETQYF
CDR3 DNA: TGTGCCAGCTCGGGGAGGCAGGGAGAGACCCAGTACTTC
V gene: TRBV5-4
clone size: .
D gene: .
J gene: TRBJ2-5

CDR3 protein: CSVERDRGVTEAFF
CDR3 DNA: TGCAGCGTTGAAAGGGACAGGGGGGTCACTGAAGCTTTCTTT
V gene: TRBV29-1
clone size: few
D gene: TRBD1
J gene: TRBJ1-1

CDR3 protein: CATSKISQETQYF
CDR3 DNA: TGTGCCACCAGCAAAATATCTCAAGAGACCCAGTACTTC
V gene: TRBV15
clone size: .
D gene: .
J gene: TRBJ2-5